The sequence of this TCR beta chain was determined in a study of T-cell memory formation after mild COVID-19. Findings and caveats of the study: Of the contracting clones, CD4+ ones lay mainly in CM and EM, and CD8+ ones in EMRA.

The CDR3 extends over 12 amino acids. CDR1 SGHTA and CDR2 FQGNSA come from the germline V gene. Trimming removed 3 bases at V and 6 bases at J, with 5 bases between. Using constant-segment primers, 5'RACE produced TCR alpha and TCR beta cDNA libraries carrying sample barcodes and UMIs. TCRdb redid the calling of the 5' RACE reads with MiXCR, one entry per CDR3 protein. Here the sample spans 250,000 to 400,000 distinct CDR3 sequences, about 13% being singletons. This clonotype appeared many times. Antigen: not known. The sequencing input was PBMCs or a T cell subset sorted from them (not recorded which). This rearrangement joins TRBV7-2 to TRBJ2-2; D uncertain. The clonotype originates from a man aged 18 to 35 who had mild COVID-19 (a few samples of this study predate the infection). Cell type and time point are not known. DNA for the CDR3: TGTGCCAGCAGCTTTCGAGCCGGGGAGCTGTTTTTT. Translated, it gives CASSFRAGELFF.